This TCR beta chain is from a study of cytomegalovirus exposure and HLA in healthy donors. Germline V CDR1 and CDR2: KGHSH, LQKENI. The CDR3 contains 13 residues. V dropped 4 bases and J dropped 6; count of bases not matched to a gene: 5. PCR used 60 Vbeta primers and 13 Jbeta primers. The method was immunoSEQ multiplex PCR; TCRdb's version includes in-frame clones alone and lacks a portion of them. The profile shows about 190,000 clones, 60% to 80% of them singletons. The clonotype originates from a woman in her twenties or thirties in good health and CMV-seropositive. The chain uses TRBV18 and TRBJ1-2; TRBD1 matches 7 bases. The sample consisted of PBMCs. The CDR3 bases are TGTGCCAGCTCACGAGCTGACAGGGATGGCTACACCTTC. Its protein product is CASSRADRDGYTF.